These 12 T cell receptor beta chains were sequenced from one sample in a study of blood T cell repertoires in COVID-19. Only in-frame clones appear in the TCRdb table, and some are missing; sequencing was by immunoSEQ multiplex PCR. The top ten clones hold around 4.3% of a sample with about 58,000 clones, about 92% of them seen once. The specimen was peripheral blood. Source of these receptors: a middle-aged man with active COVID-19.

The chain couples TRBV6-2 or TRBV6-3 to TRBJ1-3; D not certain. The length of the CDR3 is 14 residues. The germline V gene has CDR1 MNHEY and CDR2 SVGEGT. Trimming pared 2 bases from V and 2 bases from J, leaving 7 bases between. CDR3 bases: TGTGCCAGCAGTTACCCCGGAGCTGGAAACACCATATATTTT. This sequence encodes CASSYPGAGNTIYF.

The CDR3 DNA is TGTGCCAGCAGCGCCGACAGGGGGTATGGCTACACCTTC. It specifies CASSADRGYGYTF. The chain has TRBV5-4 and TRBJ1-2, with 9 bases that match TRBD1. The V and J ends lost 4 bases and 5 bases, in that order; junction bases with no gene match: 3. This CDR3 has 13 residues. Germline V gene lookup returns CDR1 SGHNT and CDR2 YYREEE (reference sequence). Using reference TRBV5-4 and TRBJ1-2 for the parts outside the CDR3, the full variable domain is ETGVTQSPTHLIKTRGQQVTLRCSSQSGHNTVSWYQQALGQGPQFIFQYYREEENGRGNFPPRFSGLQFPNYSSELNVNALELDDSALYLCASSADRGYGYTFGSGTRLTVV.

The J gene is TRBJ2-1, the V gene TRBV3-1 (or the pseudogene TRBV3-2); 8 bases map to TRBD1. Trimming removed 1 base from V and 8 bases from J; junction bases left unmatched: 7. Germline V lookup: CDR1 LGHDT, CDR2 YNNKEL (reference sequence). CDR3 length equals 15 residues. This chain's CDR3 is CASSQGQGSLDEQFF. CDR3 coding DNA: TGTGCCAGCAGCCAAGGACAGGGGTCATTGGATGAGCAGTTCTTC.

The chain carries TRBV4-2 and TRBJ1-1; D is perhaps TRBD1 (5 bases). The CDR3 runs to 16 residues. From germline, CDR1 is LGHNA and CDR2 YNFKEQ. The V gene lost 0 bases and the J gene lost 2 bases, with 13 bases spanning the gap. CDR3 sequence: CASSQDRPGGNTEAFF. The CDR3 bases are TGTGCCAGCAGCCAAGATAGGCCGGGGGGTAACACTGAAGCTTTCTTT.

This clone has only a few counts. J is TRBJ1-2 and V is TRBV4-1; a possible D gene is TRBD1 (6 bases). V was clipped by 2 bases and J by 2 bases, with 18 bases between them. Per the germline V gene, CDR1 is MGHRA and CDR2 is YSYEKL. This CDR3 contains 17 residues. Here the CDR3 reads CASSQPSRPGGNYGYTF. DNA of the CDR3: TGCGCCAGCAGCCAACCCTCCCGGCCGGGGGGCAACTATGGCTACACCTTC.

The chain links TRBV19 to TRBJ1-5; 7 nucleotides agree with TRBD1. The CDR3 contains 15 residues. The V gene's germline CDR1 is LNHDA and CDR2 SQIVND (reference sequence). The trim removed 7 bases at V and 4 bases at J, leaving 10 bases unmatched. CDR3 DNA: TGTGCCAGTACCCTATCAGGGGGGACGAATCAGCCCCAGCATTTT. Residues: CASTLSGGTNQPQHF. Supplemented by reference TRBV19 and TRBJ1-5, the full variable domain reads DGGITQSPKYLFRKEGQNVTLSCEQNLNHDAMYWYRQDPGQGLRLIYYSQIVNDFQKGDIAEGYSVSREKKESFPLTVTSAQKNPTAFYLCASTLSGGTNQPQHFGDGTRLSIL.

The chain couples TRBV10-3 to TRBJ2-7; the D gene is possibly TRBD2 (6 bases). Germline V gene data show CDR1 as ENHRY and CDR2 as SYGVKD. CDR3 length: 13 amino acids. The V end lost 6 bases, the J end lost 4 bases, and 13 bases lay between the germline ends. CDR3 protein: CAISLTRMYEQYF. CDR3 nucleotide sequence: TGTGCCATCAGCCTGACTAGAATGTACGAGCAGTACTTC.

This sequence joins TRBV6-5 and TRBJ1-1; 7 bases agree with TRBD1. The CDR3 extends over 15 amino acids. Germline V CDR1 and CDR2: MNHEY, SVGAGI. J gave up 2 bases and V 6 bases, and 9 bases lay outside the gene matches. CDR3 in amino acids: CASSSQYRGNTEAFF. The CDR3 nucleotides read TGTGCCAGCAGCTCCCAATACAGGGGAAACACTGAAGCTTTCTTT.

V gene TRBV5-1 combines with J gene TRBJ2-5; weak D call: TRBD2 (6 bases). The CDR3 is 15 residues long. Trimming took off 4 bases at V and 2 bases at J, with 15 bases between the two ends. CDR1 is SGHRS and CDR2 is YFSETQ in the germline V gene. The CDR3 region is CASSQEPGLQETQYF. The DNA of the CDR3 is TGCGCCAGCAGCCAAGAGCCGGGACTTCAAGAGACCCAGTACTTC. The full variable domain, completed using reference TRBV5-1 and TRBJ2-5, is KAGVTQTPRYLIKTRGQQVTLSCSPISGHRSVSWYQQTPGQGLQFLFEYFSETQRNKGNFPGRFSGRQFSNSRSEMNVSTLELGDSALYLCASSQEPGLQETQYFGPGTRLLVL.

J is TRBJ2-5 and V is TRBV28; TRBD1 matches 7 bases. The germline V gene encodes CDR1 MDHEN and CDR2 SYDVKM. The CDR3 loop spans 17 amino acids. After removal of 8 bases from V and 0 bases from J, the junction contained 15 bases not matched to a gene. CDR3 DNA: TGTGCCAGCCGCCCCGATTCGGGACAGTATCACCAAGAGACCCAGTACTTC. Amino acids: CASRPDSGQYHQETQYF.

The J gene is TRBJ1-2, the V gene TRBV2; D gene unclear. There are 12 residues in the CDR3. Per the germline V gene, CDR1 is SNHLY and CDR2 is FYNNEI. Trimming shortened V by 6 bases and J by 4 bases, and 9 bases separated the two germline ends. The chain's CDR3 is CASRIEGYGYTF. The CDR3 region has the DNA TGTGCCAGCAGGATAGAGGGCTATGGCTACACCTTC.

The V gene is TRBV6-6, the J gene TRBJ1-5, with 7 bases matching TRBD1. Trimming cost V 6 bases and J 4 bases; bases outside gene matches: 9. Per the germline V gene, CDR1 is MNHNY and CDR2 is SVGAGI (reference sequence). The CDR3 length is 15 residues. The chain's CDR3 is CASRQRGTVNQPQHF. The CDR3 coding sequence is TGTGCCAGCAGACAGCGGGGGACAGTAAATCAGCCCCAGCATTTT.